This T cell receptor (beta chain) was identified in a study of cytomegalovirus exposure and HLA in healthy donors. The primer mix had 60 Vbeta and 13 Jbeta primers. Here immunoSEQ multiplex PCR was the method, and the copy in TCRdb shows in-frame clones only, minus some. This table holds 95,000 to 150,000 clones, around 73% found once. With 4 bases clipped from V and 5 bases from J, the junction kept 10 bases outside the gene matches. This CDR3 has 17 residues. Germline V gene lookup returns CDR1 SGHVS and CDR2 FQNEAQ. What was sequenced was PBMCs. This sequence joins TRBV7-8 and TRBJ2-5; TRBD2 matches at 13 bases. The sequence was collected from a man in his 60s in good health and CMV-seropositive. Here the CDR3 DNA reads TGTGCCAGCAGCTACTCGAGCACTAGCGGGGGGGCGGAGACCCAGTACTTC. It yields the protein CASSYSSTSGGAETQYF.